Listed below are T cell receptor beta chains from one sample, sequenced in a study of T-cell reconstitution after alpha-beta-depleted transplantation in children. TCRdb reprocessed the PCR reads via MiXCR and lists one record per CDR3 protein. The sample lists more than 40,000 distinct CDR3 sequences, about 9% occurring once. The source was PBMCs, mostly from graft donor cells, collected 60 days after TCRalphabeta/CD19-depleted stem cell transplant. These receptors were collected from a male patient between 2 and 10 years old who had a stem cell transplant for chronic granulomatous disease, so the T cells may come from the graft donor. The CDR3 runs from the conserved cysteine through the conserved F or W. A D gene is named only where the DNA matches it firmly. Some rows mark clone size as missing; the rest say once, few, many or name a class of expanded clone.

v_gene	d_gene	j_gene	abundance	CDR3aa	CDR3nt
TRBV28	TRBD2	TRBJ2-7	many	CASEGLAWRVPYYEQYF	TGTGCCAGCGAGGGACTAGCGTGGAGAGTCCCCTACTACGAGCAGTACTTC
TRBV5-5	NA	TRBJ1-1	few	CASSTGGQSWLPNTEAFF	TGTGCCAGCAGTACGGGGGGGCAGAGCTGGTTACCGAACACTGAAGCTTTCTTT
TRBV12-3/TRBV12-4	NA	TRBJ2-7	many	CASRDRSYEQYF	TGTGCCAGTAGAGACAGATCCTACGAGCAGTACTTC
TRBV20-1	TRBD2	TRBJ2-7	many	CSASPSGSLGQYF	TGCAGTGCTAGCCCTAGCGGGAGTTTAGGGCAGTACTTC
TRBV7-8	NA	TRBJ2-1	many	CASSLVGASSSYNEQFF	TGTGCCAGCAGCTTAGTCGGGGCGAGCAGCTCCTACAATGAGCAGTTCTTC
TRBV12-3/TRBV12-4	TRBD1	TRBJ2-2	NA	CASSLSGGAGELFF	TGTGCCAGCAGTTTATCAGGGGGTGCCGGGGAGCTGTTTTTT
TRBV5-1	NA	TRBJ2-2	many	CASSFQGLGGELFF	TGCGCCAGCAGCTTTCAAGGGCTCGGCGGGGAGCTGTTTTTT
TRBV18	NA	TRBJ1-1	many	CASSPNGQRLSTEAFF	TGTGCCAGCTCACCGAACGGACAACGATTGAGCACTGAAGCTTTCTTT
TRBV20-1	TRBD1	TRBJ2-3	many	CSAPKGGGDTQYF	TGCAGTGCCCCCAAAGGGGGCGGGGATACGCAGTATTTT
TRBV6-1	NA	TRBJ2-7	many	CASKDRGGSGTSYEQYF	TGTGCCAGCAAAGACCGAGGGGGGAGCGGTACCTCCTACGAGCAGTACTTC
TRBV7-8	NA	TRBJ1-3	many	CASILGGLGSGNTIYF	TGTGCCAGCATACTGGGGGGCTTGGGATCTGGAAACACCATATATTTT
TRBV20-1	TRBD2	TRBJ2-2	many	CSALGNLAGGPAGELFF	TGCAGTGCCTTGGGAAATCTAGCGGGAGGGCCGGCCGGGGAGCTGTTTTTT
TRBV29-1	TRBD2	TRBJ2-1	NA	CSVGGLAGGSSYNEQFF	TGCAGCGTGGGGGGACTAGCGGGGGGGAGCTCCTACAATGAGCAGTTCTTC
TRBV12-3/TRBV12-4	NA	TRBJ1-3	many	CASCRASSGNTIYF	TGTGCCAGTTGCAGGGCCTCCTCTGGAAACACCATATATTTT
TRBV7-2	TRBD1	TRBJ1-4	few	CASSIGQGALWEKLVF	TGTGCCAGCAGCATTGGACAGGGGGCGCTTTGGGAAAAACTGGTTTTT
TRBV28	TRBD2	TRBJ2-7	once	CASATPSGAYEQYF	TGTGCCAGCGCCACCCCTAGCGGCGCCTACGAGCAGTACTTC
TRBV19	NA	TRBJ2-1	NA	CASSTQAWSENEQFF	TGTGCCAGTAGTACCCAAGCGTGGAGCGAAAATGAGCAGTTCTTC
TRBV27	TRBD1	TRBJ1-6	few	CASSKLPGQGARYNSPLHF	TGTGCCAGCAGTAAATTACCGGGACAGGGGGCCCGCTATAATTCACCCCTCCACTTT
TRBV6-5	TRBD2	TRBJ2-7	few	CASSTTSGRSYEQYF	TGTGCCAGCAGCACGACTAGCGGGAGATCCTACGAGCAGTACTTC
TRBV7-9	TRBD1	TRBJ1-4	many	CASSVGTATNEKLFF	TGTGCCAGCAGCGTCGGGACAGCAACTAATGAAAAACTGTTTTTT
TRBV6-1	NA	TRBJ2-1	NA	CASMRYLGGVYEQFF	TGTGCCAGCATGAGGTATTTGGGGGGAGTTTATGAGCAGTTCTTC
TRBV3-1	TRBD1	TRBJ2-1	many	CASSQTGINEQFF	TGTGCCAGCAGCCAGACAGGGATCAATGAGCAGTTCTTC
TRBV20-1	TRBD1	TRBJ2-5	NA	CSATTGTGGETQYF	TGCAGTGCCACCACCGGGACAGGGGGAGAGACCCAGTACTTC
TRBV6-5	TRBD1	TRBJ1-5	few	CASSYSQGSNQPQHF	TGTGCCAGCAGTTACTCACAGGGGAGCAATCAGCCCCAGCATTTT
TRBV6-2/TRBV6-3	NA	TRBJ2-7	many	CASSYQLGGNGYEQYF	TGTGCCAGCAGTTACCAACTTGGGGGGAACGGCTACGAGCAGTACTTC
TRBV7-8	TRBD2	TRBJ2-3	many	CASSPLAGGGTDTQYF	TGTGCCAGCAGCCCACTAGCGGGAGGAGGAACAGATACGCAGTATTTT
TRBV5-1	TRBD1	TRBJ1-5	few	CASSLGTGGQPQHF	TGCGCCAGCAGCTTAGGGACAGGGGGCCAGCCCCAGCATTTT
TRBV10-3	NA	TRBJ2-1	many	CAIRTRDFNNEQFF	TGTGCCATCAGGACTCGGGACTTTAACAATGAGCAGTTCTTC
TRBV11-2	NA	TRBJ2-7	NA	CASSPGAGRIQQYF	TGTGCCAGCAGCCCGGGAGCGGGCCGCATCCAGCAGTACTTC
TRBV29-1	NA	TRBJ1-1	many	CSGILGREAFF	TGCAGCGGCATCCTGGGGAGGGAAGCTTTCTTT
TRBV9	NA	TRBJ1-3	many	CASSVASSGNTIYF	TGTGCCAGCAGCGTAGCCTCCTCTGGAAACACCATATATTTT
TRBV19	NA	TRBJ2-1	NA	CASSIRGLASSYNEQFF	TGTGCCAGTAGTATCCGCGGACTCGCGAGCTCCTACAATGAGCAGTTCTTC
TRBV4-2	TRBD1	TRBJ2-2	many	CASSQGLLQGAVGELFF	TGTGCCAGCAGCCAAGGGCTTTTGCAGGGGGCTGTCGGGGAGCTGTTTTTT
TRBV28	NA	TRBJ1-2	many	CASSPGLGGYTF	TGTGCCAGCAGTCCAGGCTTGGGAGGCTACACCTTC
TRBV3-1	NA	TRBJ1-4	many	CASSRPGEKLFF	TGTGCCAGCAGCCGCCCCGGTGAAAAACTGTTTTTT
TRBV7-2	NA	TRBJ2-7	many	CASSSAAPYEQYF	TGTGCCAGCAGCTCCGCGGCCCCTTACGAGCAGTACTTC
TRBV3-1	TRBD1	TRBJ1-1	many	CASSQDLFQGAAFF	TGTGCCAGCAGCCAAGATTTATTCCAGGGGGCCGCTTTCTTT